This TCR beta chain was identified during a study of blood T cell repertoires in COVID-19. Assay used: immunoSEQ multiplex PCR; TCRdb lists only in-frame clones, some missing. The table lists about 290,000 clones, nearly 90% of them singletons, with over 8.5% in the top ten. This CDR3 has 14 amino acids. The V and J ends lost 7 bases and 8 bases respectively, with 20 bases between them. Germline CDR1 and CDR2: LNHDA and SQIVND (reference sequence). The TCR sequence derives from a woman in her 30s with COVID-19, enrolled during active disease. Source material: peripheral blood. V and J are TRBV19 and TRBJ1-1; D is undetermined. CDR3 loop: CASKYPGREREAFF. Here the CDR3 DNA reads TGTGCCAGTAAATATCCGGGCCGGGAAAGGGAAGCTTTCTTT.